The following is a TCR beta chain sequence with its context. Co-plated with around 200,000 CFSE-labeled responder cells were around 200,000 irradiated, violet-dye-labeled stimulator cells. The source of the sample is a study of graft-versus-host responses after intestinal transplantation. V lost 0 bases and J lost 11; bases outside the gene matches: 10. The CDR3 covers 14 residues. Germline lookup yields CDR1 SGDLS and CDR2 YYNGEE. Sequenced by immunoSEQ multiplex PCR; TCRdb stores in-frame clones only, minus some. The sample consists of about 12,000 clones, about a third of them appearing once. The V and J genes are TRBV9 and TRBJ2-5, with TRBD2 matching 7 bases. Source: alloreactive CD8+ T cells from a mixed lymphocyte reaction culture, taken before intestinal transplant. Subset here: CFSE-low proliferating T cells sorted from roughly six-day pre-transplant mixed lymphocyte reaction (GvH or HvG direction). The receptor was derived from a human patient who received an intestinal transplant. The CDR3 nucleotides are TGTGCCAGCAGCGTAGGGGGGAGGGCCGGTGAGCAGTACTTC. It translates to CASSVGGRAGEQYF.